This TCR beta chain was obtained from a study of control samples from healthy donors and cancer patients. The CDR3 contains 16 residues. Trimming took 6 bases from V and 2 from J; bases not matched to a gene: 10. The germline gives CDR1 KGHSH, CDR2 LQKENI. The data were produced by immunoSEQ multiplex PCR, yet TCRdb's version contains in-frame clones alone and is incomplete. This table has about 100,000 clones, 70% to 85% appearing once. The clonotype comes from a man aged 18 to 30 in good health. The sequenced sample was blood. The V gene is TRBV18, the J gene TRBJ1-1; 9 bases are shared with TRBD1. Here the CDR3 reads CASSHATGGTNTEAFF. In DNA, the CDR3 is TGTGCCAGCTCCCATGCGACAGGGGGGACTAACACTGAAGCTTTCTTT.